This T cell receptor beta chain is from a study of shared clonotypes between healthy human individuals. Trimming at V came to 5 bases and at J to 3 bases, leaving 10 bases not matched to a gene. CDR3 length: 15 residues. Per the germline V gene, CDR1 is SGHNT and CDR2 is YYREEE (reference sequence). The data were produced by immunoSEQ multiplex PCR, yet TCRdb's version contains in-frame clones alone and is incomplete. The table has 1,400,000 or so clones, around 98.5% seen once. Donors included only healthy HIV-negative adults lacking recent acute infections or vaccinations. J is TRBJ1-1 and V is TRBV5-4; 7 nucleotides align to TRBD1. The clonotype originates from a young man in good health. The source material was naive CD4+ T cells sorted from blood. Subset: CD45RA+ positively selected. The DNA for the CDR3 is TGTGCCAGCAGTACCCACAGGGGAGTGGACACTGAAGCTTTCTTT. Amino acid sequence: CASSTHRGVDTEAFF. The full variable domain, with the rest looked up from reference TRBV5-4 and TRBJ1-1, is ETGVTQSPTHLIKTRGQQVTLRCSSQSGHNTVSWYQQALGQGPQFIFQYYREEENGRGNFPPRFSGLQFPNYSSELNVNALELDDSALYLCASSTHRGVDTEAFFGQGTRLTVV.